This T cell receptor (beta chain) was captured in a study of CD8+ T cells in alopecia areata. CDR1 is SGHRS, CDR2 YFSETQ, per germline. The V gene lost 6 bases and the J gene lost 6 bases, with 7 bases spanning the gap. This CDR3 is 11 amino acids long. Study conclusions and caveats: Affected scalp, especially in alopecia totalis/universalis, had a higher clonality than normal scalp did. Patients displayed less clarity in TCR sharing than mice, a finding possibly related to HLA.

Following extraction, RNA underwent reverse transcription to cDNA, which served as the sequencing template. The protocol was immunoSEQ multiplex PCR, while the TCRdb copy is restricted to in-frame clones and leaves out a portion. The sample shows about 150,000 clones, less than 75% of them seen only once. For this clone: Antigen: not known.

The sample consisted of CD8+ T cells sorted from blood. This clonotype originated in a human donor in good health. This chain links TRBV5-1 with TRBJ2-1; no firm D call. Here the CDR3 DNA reads TGCGCCAGCATGCAGGTCAATGAGCAGTTCTTC. Protein: CASMQVNEQFF.